This is a list of T cell receptor beta chains from one sample in a study of shared clonotypes between healthy human individuals. Sequenced by immunoSEQ multiplex PCR; TCRdb stores in-frame clones only, minus some. The sample consists of about 1,900,000 clones, approximately 95% of them appearing once. The sequencing input was naive CD8+ T cells sorted from blood. These receptors were taken from a man between 18 and 35 years old in good health. Each CDR3 is given with its conserved first and last residue. D genes are given only for firm matches. Some rows mark clone size as missing; the rest say once, few, many or name a class of expanded clone.

>TRBV7-9|TRBJ1-2|-|-
CASSVAGASYGYTF
TGTGCCAGCAGCGTTGCTGGAGCAAGCTATGGCTACACCTTC
>TRBV5-4|TRBJ2-1|TRBD2|-
CASRPRAGGPHYNEQFF
TGTGCCAGCAGACCCCGGGCGGGGGGGCCCCACTACAATGAGCAGTTCTTC
>TRBV15|TRBJ2-5|-|-
CATSRGGEGRETQYF
TGTGCCACCAGCAGAGGAGGCGAGGGCCGGGAGACCCAGTACTTC
>TRBV5-4|TRBJ2-7|-|-
CASSFGPGEQYF
TGTGCCAGCAGCTTTGGCCCAGGGGAGCAGTACTTC
>TRBV9|TRBJ1-2|-|-
CASSVVTENYGYTF
TGTGCCAGCAGCGTAGTAACAGAGAACTATGGCTACACCTTC
>TRBV30|TRBJ1-1|-|-
CAWSVPLGLTVMNTEAFF
TGTGCCTGGAGTGTACCATTGGGGCTTACCGTGATGAACACTGAAGCTTTCTTT
>TRBV19|TRBJ2-7|-|-
CASSPQSGPPTYEQYF
TGTGCCAGTAGTCCCCAAAGCGGCCCACCTACCTACGAGCAGTACTTC
>TRBV23-1|TRBJ1-4|-|-
CATREKLFF
TGCGCCACCCGGGAAAAACTGTTTTTT
>TRBV27|TRBJ2-5|-|-
CASSHQADQETQYF
TGTGCCAGCAGCCATCAGGCCGACCAAGAGACCCAGTACTTC
>TRBV25-1|TRBJ2-5|TRBD1|-
CASSPQGRETQYF
TGTGCCAGCAGTCCACAGGGGCGAGAGACCCAGTACTTC
>TRBV5-4|TRBJ2-1|TRBD2|-
CASSLSGSSYNEQFF
TGTGCCAGCAGCTTGAGCGGGAGCTCCTACAATGAGCAGTTCTTC
>TRBV7-9|TRBJ2-7|TRBD1|-
CASKPNRGPSDEQYF
TGTGCCAGCAAACCCAACAGGGGCCCTTCCGACGAGCAGTACTTC
>TRBV10-1|TRBJ2-2|-|-
CASSEYGASNTGELFF
TGCGCCAGCAGTGAGTACGGCGCTTCGAACACCGGGGAGCTGTTTTTT
>TRBV28|TRBJ2-7|-|-
CASSSAGWGPPAEQYF
TGTGCCAGCAGTTCGGCGGGATGGGGGCCCCCCGCCGAGCAGTACTTC
>TRBV19|TRBJ2-2|TRBD1|-
CASSIVGGAELFF
TGTGCCAGTAGTATAGTAGGGGGCGCGGAGCTGTTTTTT
>TRBV6-5|TRBJ2-3|TRBD2|-
CASNLAGGGDTQYF
TGTGCCAGCAACCTAGCGGGAGGAGGCGATACGCAGTATTTT
>TRBV5-4|TRBJ2-1|-|-
CASSSGDEQFF
TGTGCCAGCAGCTCGGGTGATGAGCAGTTCTTC
>TRBV2|TRBJ2-1|TRBD1|-
CASRSWGQGYNEQFF
TGTGCCAGCAGATCCTGGGGACAGGGGTACAATGAGCAGTTCTTC
>TRBV30|TRBJ2-7|-|-
CAWTASGEQYF
TGTGCCTGGACCGCGTCGGGCGAGCAGTACTTC
>TRBV7-3|TRBJ2-3|-|-
CASSPLSGARDTQYF
TGTGCCAGCAGCCCCCTTTCGGGGGCGAGGGATACGCAGTATTTT
>TRBV5-4|TRBJ2-7|TRBD1|-
CASSSWTGGTKDEQYF
TGTGCCAGCAGCTCTTGGACAGGGGGGACTAAGGACGAGCAGTACTTC
>TRBV15|TRBJ2-7|TRBD2|-
CATSRGLAGAYEQYF
TGTGCCACCAGCAGAGGCCTAGCGGGAGCCTACGAGCAGTACTTC
>TRBV5-6|TRBJ2-1|-|once
CASSFRTAYNEQFF
TGTGCCAGCAGCTTTCGGACAGCATACAATGAGCAGTTCTTC
>TRBV5-8|TRBJ2-5|TRBD1|-
CASSLNRGYQETQYF
TGTGCCAGCAGCTTGAACAGGGGGTACCAAGAGACCCAGTACTTC
>TRBV2|TRBJ2-3|TRBD1|-
CASSGTPTGASTDTQYF
TGTGCCAGCAGTGGAACCCCGACAGGGGCCAGCACAGATACGCAGTATTTT
>TRBV19|TRBJ2-7|-|-
CASSNGDSYEQYF
TGTGCCAGTAGTAATGGTGACTCCTACGAGCAGTACTTC
>TRBV10-2|TRBJ2-7|-|-
CASSSDSGYEQYF
TGCGCCAGCAGCTCGGACTCAGGCTACGAGCAGTACTTC
>TRBV19|TRBJ2-1|TRBD2|-
CATSTSTEQFF
TGTGCCACCTCGACTAGCACTGAGCAGTTCTTC
>TRBV5-6|TRBJ2-5|TRBD1|-
CASSPEWGQRQETQYF
TGTGCCAGCAGCCCCGAATGGGGACAGAGACAAGAGACCCAGTACTTC
>TRBV13|TRBJ1-1|TRBD1|once
CASSPDRVVMNTEAFF
TGTGCCAGCAGCCCCGACAGGGTTGTTATGAACACTGAAGCTTTCTTT
>TRBV4-3|TRBJ2-1|-|-
CASSPGQFLNEQFF
TGCGCCAGCAGCCCAGGACAGTTCCTCAATGAGCAGTTCTTC
>TRBV5-5|TRBJ1-2|TRBD1|-
CASSLDRGDYGYTF
TGTGCCAGCAGTCTAGACAGGGGGGACTATGGCTACACCTTC
>TRBV30|TRBJ2-7|TRBD2|-
CAWSRTSDWSSYEQYF
TGTGCCTGGAGTCGGACTAGCGACTGGAGCTCCTACGAGCAGTACTTC
>TRBV19|TRBJ2-2|-|-
CASSIEVTGELFF
TGTGCCAGTAGTATAGAGGTAACCGGGGAGCTGTTTTTT
>TRBV27|TRBJ2-1|TRBD1|once
CASTTGPGQGIRNEQFF
TGTGCCAGCACCACGGGTCCCGGACAGGGGATTAGGAATGAGCAGTTCTTC
>TRBV19|TRBJ2-7|-|-
CASSQELYYEQYF
TGTGCCAGTAGCCAAGAGTTATACTACGAGCAGTACTTC
>TRBV29-1|TRBJ1-1|TRBD1|-
CSGLLTGGFLTEAFF
TGCAGCGGACTTTTGACAGGGGGCTTTCTCACTGAAGCTTTCTTT
>TRBV11-2|TRBJ2-7|TRBD2|once
CASSHPLAGGSSYEQYF
TGTGCCAGCAGCCATCCACTGGCGGGAGGGAGTTCCTACGAGCAGTACTTC
>TRBV7-9|TRBJ1-1|-|-
CASSLGMGASTEAFF
TGTGCCAGCAGCTTAGGTATGGGGGCGAGCACTGAAGCTTTCTTT
>TRBV28|TRBJ1-6|-|-
CASSQGTESSYNSPLHF
TGTGCCAGCAGTCAAGGGACCGAGAGCTCCTATAATTCACCCCTCCACTTT
>TRBV27|TRBJ1-2|-|once
CASSLGVDSSGYTF
TGTGCCAGCAGTTTAGGAGTTGACAGTTCTGGCTACACCTTC
>TRBV4-3|TRBJ2-1|TRBD2|-
CASSQDSRLASYNEQFF
TGCGCCAGCAGCCAAGATAGTCGACTAGCCTCCTACAATGAGCAGTTCTTC
>TRBV5-4|TRBJ2-7|-|-
CASSLAGQSHEQYF
TGTGCCAGCAGCTTGGCCGGACAGTCCCACGAGCAGTACTTC
>TRBV15|TRBJ2-2|-|once
CATSRAREHRELFF
TGTGCCACCAGCAGAGCTAGAGAACACCGGGAGCTGTTTTTT
>TRBV28|TRBJ2-7|TRBD1|-
CASSSTGTGPYEQYF
TGTGCCAGCAGTTCCACCGGGACAGGGCCCTACGAGCAGTACTTC
>TRBV4-1|TRBJ2-7|-|-
CASSQVEVSYEQYF
TGCGCCAGCAGCCAAGTGGAGGTCAGCTACGAGCAGTACTTC
>TRBV10-1|TRBJ2-2|TRBD2|-
CASSELAGEEDGELFF
TGCGCCAGCAGTGAATTAGCGGGAGAGGAGGACGGGGAGCTGTTTTTT
>TRBV13|TRBJ2-2|-|-
CASSLAPTGELFF
TGTGCCAGCAGCTTAGCTCCCACCGGGGAGCTGTTTTTT